This TCR beta chain was observed in a study of T cells after posttransplantation cyclophosphamide. General observations from the study: Recipient CMV seropositivity and CMV reactivation strongly tracked TRB clonality. Skin or GI-infiltrating T cells shared few TRB sequences with blood. Donor-recipient repertoire similarity was low at 1-2 months, rising over year one.

From germline, CDR1 is ENHRY and CDR2 SYGVKD. CDR3 length: 14 amino acids. The V end was cut by 6 bases, the J end by 0 bases, with 9 bases between. Profiled with immunoSEQ multiplex PCR; TCRdb holds only in-frame clones, not every one. The sample shows several thousand clones, 68% of them seen only once. Remarks on this clone: Its cognate antigen is unknown.

The receptor's source is a man aged 50 to 60. The V and J genes are TRBV10-3 and TRBJ2-1; no reliable D call. Specimen: memory CD8+ T cells sorted from blood. The CDR3 DNA follows: TGTGCCATCAGCGACTCCAACTCCTACAATGAGCAGTTCTTC. Its protein product is CAISDSNSYNEQFF.